This T cell receptor beta chain came from a study of T cells after yellow fever vaccination. Regarding the study as a whole: On re-exposure, the response was weaker but peaked faster, at day 5 versus 15.

The CDR3 consists of 14 residues. Trimming pared 1 base from V and 6 bases from J, leaving 12 bases between. CDR1 KGHSH and CDR2 LQKENI come from the germline V gene. UMIs and a universal primer site were added when TCR cDNA was made by 5'RACE template switching. In TCRdb, the 5' RACE reads were re-called with MiXCR into one record per CDR3 protein. The profile covers hundreds of thousands of distinct CDR3 sequences, with roughly 3.5% appearing a single time and about 25% taken by the ten largest. Points on this clonotype: No antigen is known for it.

This TCR was sampled from a man in his late teens or twenties who received the YFV17D yellow fever vaccine. The V gene is TRBV18, the J gene TRBJ1-1; tentatively, D is TRBD1 (5 bases). The sequencing here drew on PBMCs, taken on the day of the yellow fever booster vaccination. The CDR3 is CASSPLSREAEAFF. The CDR3 nucleotides read TGTGCCAGCTCACCACTAAGCAGGGAGGCTGAAGCTTTCTTT.